This TCR beta chain was identified in a study of T cell repertoires and HLA-DP antigens. Study overall: DNA input averaged roughly 200 ng in sorted CD137+CD4+ and 1,200 ng in pre-culture CD4+.

In regard to this clone: Its antigen remains unknown.

Here immunoSEQ multiplex PCR was the method, and the copy in TCRdb shows in-frame clones only, minus some. The repertoire has about 89,000 clones, 86% of them found once; the top ten carry about 1.8%. Negative selection yielded untouched CD4+ T cells of average about 98% purity. The CDR3 has 12 amino acids. Trimming cost V 8 bases and J 8 bases, with 15 bases left between them. CDR1 and CDR2 from the germline V gene are MNHNY and SVGAGI (reference sequence). The sequenced sample consisted of CD4+ T cells from PBMCs. This chain joins TRBV6-6 and TRBJ1-2, with D possibly being TRBD1 (6 bases). The clonotype originates from a man between 50 and 59 years old in good health and CMV-seronegative. CDR3 DNA sequence: TGTGCCAGCGTGACAGGCGCTGGGGGCTACACCTTC. Its translation is CASVTGAGGYTF.